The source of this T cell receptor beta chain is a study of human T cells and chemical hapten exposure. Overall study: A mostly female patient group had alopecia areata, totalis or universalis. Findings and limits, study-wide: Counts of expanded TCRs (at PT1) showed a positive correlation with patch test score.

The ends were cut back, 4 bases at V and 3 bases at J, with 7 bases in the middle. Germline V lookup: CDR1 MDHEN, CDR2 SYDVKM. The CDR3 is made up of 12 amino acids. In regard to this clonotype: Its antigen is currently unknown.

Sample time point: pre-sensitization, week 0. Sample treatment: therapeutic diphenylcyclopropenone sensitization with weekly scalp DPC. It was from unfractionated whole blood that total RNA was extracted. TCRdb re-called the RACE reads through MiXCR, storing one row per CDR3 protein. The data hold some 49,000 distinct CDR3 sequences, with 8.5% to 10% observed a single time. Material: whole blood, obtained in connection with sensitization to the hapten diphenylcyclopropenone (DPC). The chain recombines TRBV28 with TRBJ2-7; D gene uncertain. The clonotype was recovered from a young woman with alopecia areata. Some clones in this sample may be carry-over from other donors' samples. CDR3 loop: CASSSPNYEQYF. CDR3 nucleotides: TGTGCCAGCAGTTCGCCAAACTACGAGCAGTACTTC.